A selection of T cell receptor beta chains follows, all from one sample in a study of shared clonotypes between healthy human individuals. Measured with immunoSEQ multiplex PCR; TCRdb has only the in-frame clones, and not every one. Of under 2.5 million clones in the sample, 85% to 95% are singletons; the top ten hold around 0.38%. The sequenced sample consisted of naive CD4+ T cells from PBMCs. The origin of the receptors is a man between 18 and 29 years old in good health. Some clones in this sample may be carry-over from other donors' samples. Both conserved end residues are part of each CDR3. Each record gives: clone size, V gene, J gene, CDR3 protein. Size is stated for part of the rows, as once, few or many counts, or as a class when the clone is expanded.

-,TRBV11-2,TRBJ2-1,CASSLVWPSEGYEQFF
-,TRBV5-8,TRBJ1-3,CASSPPGGFAGNTIYF
-,TRBV29-1,TRBJ2-5,CSVGAKRQETQYF
-,TRBV6-5,TRBJ2-3,CASRLGGTSTDTQYF
-,TRBV5-1,TRBJ2-1,CASSLGRLAGGLYNEQFF
-,TRBV7-9,TRBJ1-1,CASSSYDTNTEAFF
-,TRBV4-1,TRBJ2-1,CASSQVPGQVLNEQFF
-,TRBV2,TRBJ2-7,CASSESRIDEQYF
-,TRBV7-3,TRBJ1-3,CASSQGPNSGNTIYF
-,TRBV6-6,TRBJ2-7,CASSKTSGSAYEQYF
-,TRBV18,TRBJ2-5,CASSTTGGGYQETQYF
-,TRBV6-1,TRBJ2-5,CASSEISIGTPRPTRKETQYF
-,TRBV5-1,TRBJ2-7,CASSLELAGAVEQYF
-,TRBV5-4,TRBJ2-1,CASSPGDYSYNEQFF
-,TRBV5-4,TRBJ1-5,CASSLAGAASNQPQHF
once,TRBV28,TRBJ2-7,CASSLIGTQSSYEQYF
-,TRBV7-3,TRBJ1-6,CASSSQGPSNSPLHF
once,TRBV9,TRBJ2-2,CASRGQVNTGELFF
-,TRBV7-6,TRBJ1-2,CASSLGGRDGYGYTF
-,TRBV10-1,TRBJ2-2,CASSGDGELFF
-,TRBV7-9,TRBJ2-3,CASSLALGLADTQYF
-,TRBV6-1,TRBJ2-7,CASSQSGTFSNEQYF
-,TRBV6-1,TRBJ1-1,CASSGDSVGGTEAFF
-,TRBV7-9,TRBJ2-5,CASEETQYF
-,TRBV29-1,TRBJ1-1,CSVENRAVTEAFF
-,TRBV19,TRBJ1-2,CASSMEGFYGYTF
-,TRBV5-4,TRBJ2-3,CASSQGARARADTQYF
once,TRBV2,TRBJ1-1,CASSDRQSEGHTEAFF
-,TRBV7-9,TRBJ2-1,CASSPLTGRSYNEQFF
-,TRBV9,TRBJ2-1,CASSVSGGGRVQNEQFF
-,TRBV6-1,TRBJ2-5,CASTRKPGVQETQYF
-,TRBV10-3,TRBJ2-3,CAISVTGAGADTQYF
-,TRBV5-5,TRBJ1-2,CASSQSSYGYTF
-,TRBV18,TRBJ2-7,CASSPLGTGGDEQYF
-,TRBV29-1,TRBJ1-2,CSVGPTGYGYTF
few,TRBV18,TRBJ1-3,CASSPQTMVSDTIYF
-,TRBV30,TRBJ2-3,CAWSTGTGSTDTQYF
-,TRBV5-6,TRBJ2-5,CASGSRLWDYQETQYF
few,TRBV28,TRBJ1-4,CASRDRGNEKLFF
-,TRBV27,TRBJ2-1,CASSGLAAVGNFEQFF
-,TRBV14,TRBJ1-3,CASSRPGTGNTIYF
-,TRBV28,TRBJ1-1,CASSIQGSEAFF
-,TRBV6-1,TRBJ1-2,CASSNANYGYTF
once,TRBV30,TRBJ1-1,CAWRRQGPMAEAAFF
-,TRBV5-5,TRBJ1-1,CASSFNIYTEAFF
once,TRBV6-5,TRBJ1-2,CASSPGTGSLYGYTF
-,TRBV5-1,TRBJ2-1,CASSLVGQGFDEQFF
-,TRBV19,TRBJ2-5,CASSTYSGPEETQYF
-,TRBV15,TRBJ1-3,CATSRLRSSGNTIYF
-,TRBV5-6,TRBJ2-7,CASSLGTTQNLGQYF
-,TRBV7-3,TRBJ2-7,CASSLIGTPGEQYF
-,TRBV4-2,TRBJ2-3,CASSPLSAPLGTQYF
-,TRBV2,TRBJ2-7,CASSEAFGGYSYEQYF
-,TRBV20-1,TRBJ2-7,CSARSGPEQYF
-,TRBV28,TRBJ2-5,CASSSIFRTGGQETQYF
-,TRBV5-1,TRBJ2-2,CASSLVARGTGELFF